This entry lists 24 T cell receptor beta chains sequenced from one sample in a study of post-analysis software for immune sequencing data (dated by TCRdb to 2014 to 2015). Receptor amplification or capture employed PCR. Sequencing used an Illumina HiSeq 2500. To reduce PCR and sequencing biases, unique molecular identifiers were built into the TCR beta cDNA libraries. TCRdb reworked the public reads: Q25 trimming with fastp, MiXCR clone assembly, productive beta chains retained. Every distinct CDR3 protein forms one entry, paired with its most common genes and DNA. The sample data list roughly 410,000 distinct CDR3 sequences, and 30% to 45% of these were observed just once. The ten largest clones represent 13% of the sample. Antigens of these TCRs are unknown. The research as a whole found: Several TRBV segments, including TRBV5-6, TRBV5-1 and TRBV20-1, were significantly more frequent in patients than controls.

Material: blood. The source is a girl aged 10 to 17 with multiple sclerosis.

This clonotype was observed at least ten times. The J gene is TRBJ2-7, the V gene TRBV6-2 or TRBV6-3; the D is unclear. Germline values: CDR1 MNHEY, CDR2 SVGEGT. This CDR3 has 12 residues. V was clipped by 0 bases and J by 2 bases, with 2 bases between them. CDR3 nucleotide sequence: TGTGCCAGCAGTTACTCCCCCTACGAGCAGTACTTC. Translation gives CASSYSPYEQYF.

This chain links TRBV20-1 with TRBJ1-6, with TRBD1 matching 12 bases. The J segment lost 10 bases and the V segment lost 3 bases, leaving 1 base of the junction unmatched. CDR1 and CDR2 (germline): DFQATT, SNEGSKA (reference sequence). CDR3 length equals 13 residues. In nucleotides, the CDR3 is TGCAGTGCTAGGGGGACAGGGGGCTCACCCCTCCACTTT. Translation gives CSARGTGGSPLHF.

This rearrangement joins TRBV27 to TRBJ2-1; D perhaps matches TRBD2 (6 bases). The germline CDR1 and CDR2 sequences are MNHEY and SMNVEV (reference sequence). This CDR3 is 14 amino acids long. Trimming took off 6 bases at V and 9 bases at J, with 18 bases between the two ends. The CDR3 loop reads CASREGLNLGEQFF. In DNA form, the CDR3 reads TGTGCCAGCAGGGAGGGGCTAAATTTGGGTGAGCAGTTCTTC.

The V and J genes are TRBV20-1 and TRBJ2-5; TRBD2 is a possible D gene (6 bases). Deletions cut 5 bases from V and 9 bases from J, with 13 bases between. Germline V gene data show CDR1 as DFQATT and CDR2 as SNEGSKA (reference sequence). The CDR3 contains 11 residues. The CDR3 sequence: CSASSAGPQYF. Written as DNA, the CDR3 is TGCAGTGCTTCTAGCGCGGGGCCCCAGTACTTC.

This clonotype came up a few times. V usage is TRBV27 and J usage is TRBJ2-1; TRBD1 matches 11 bases. The CDR3 runs to 15 residues. Losses at the gene ends were 4 bases for V and 5 bases for J; bases not matched to a gene: 4. CDR1 MNHEY and CDR2 SMNVEV come from the germline V gene (reference sequence). The CDR3 here is CASSWTGGHNNEQFF. CDR3 sequence (DNA): TGTGCCAGCAGTTGGACAGGGGGCCATAACAATGAGCAGTTCTTC.

This clonotype has just a few counts. J is TRBJ2-5 and V is TRBV7-6; D may match TRBD1 or TRBD2 (5 bases each). Germline CDR1 is SGHVS and CDR2 is FNYEAQ. Trimming removed 1 base at V and 1 base at J, with 10 bases between. The CDR3 has 15 amino acids. CDR3 sequence reads: CASSLGPGAQETQYF. In DNA form, the CDR3 reads TGTGCCAGCAGCTTAGGCCCCGGGGCCCAAGAGACCCAGTACTTC.

At least ten counts were recorded for this clonotype. The chain recombines TRBV20-1 with TRBJ2-3, with 7 bases aligning to TRBD2. The CDR3 has 14 amino acids. Trimming removed 4 bases from V and 1 base from J; junction bases left unmatched: 5. CDR1 is DFQATT and CDR2 is SNEGSKA in the germline V gene (reference sequence). The CDR3 protein is CSAIYSGGTDTQYF. The CDR3 bases are TGCAGTGCTATCTACAGCGGGGGCACAGATACGCAGTATTTT.

V and J are TRBV28 and TRBJ2-5, with D possibly being TRBD1 (6 bases). V lost 2 bases to trimming and J lost 5 bases, with 15 bases between them. Germline-derived CDR1 and CDR2 are MDHEN and SYDVKM. This CDR3 region has 15 residues. The CDR3 here is CASSLIGRGSETQYF. The DNA of the CDR3 is TGTGCCAGCAGTTTAATCGGCAGGGGTTCGGAGACCCAGTACTTC.

This clonotype was observed a few times. The J gene is TRBJ2-4, the V gene TRBV4-1, with D perhaps matching TRBD2 (5 bases). The CDR3 length is 14 residues. Germline loops: CDR1 MGHRA, CDR2 YSYEKL. Deletions cut 6 bases from V and 4 bases from J, with 13 bases between. The CDR3 DNA follows: TGCGCCAGCAGATCCATGACGGGGAAAAACATTCAGTACTTC. Protein product: CASRSMTGKNIQYF.

This clonotype was detected only a few times. This chain uses TRBV5-1 with TRBJ1-5; no clear D gene. V lost 0 bases to trimming and J lost 9 bases, with 10 bases between them. The CDR3 consists of 13 residues. CDR1 and CDR2 (germline): SGHRS, YFSETQ. CDR3 in amino acids: CASSLAGGWPQHF. The DNA of the CDR3 is TGCGCCAGCAGCTTGGCCGGCGGATGGCCCCAGCATTTT.

J is TRBJ2-5 and V is TRBV7-3; D may be TRBD1 (6 bases). Germline CDR1 and CDR2: SGHTA and FQGTGA. V lost 2 bases, J lost 1 base, and 11 bases lay in between. This CDR3 has 15 residues. The CDR3 nucleotides are TGTGCCAGCAGCTTAGCCGGGACACCCCAAGAGACCCAGTACTTC. Its protein product is CASSLAGTPQETQYF. Drawing the rest from reference TRBV7-3 and TRBJ2-5, the complete variable domain is GAGVSQTPSNKVTEKGKYVELRCDPISGHTALYWYRQSLGQGPEFLIYFQGTGAADDSGLPNDRFFAVRPEGSVSTLKIQRTERGDSAVYLCASSLAGTPQETQYFGPGTRLLVL.

The chain has TRBV12-3 or TRBV12-4 and TRBJ2-7; D is possibly TRBD2 (5 bases). CDR3 size: 14 residues. V was clipped by 2 bases and J by 2 bases, with 10 bases between them. The CDR3 protein is CASSLNLATYEQYF. CDR3 sequence (DNA): TGTGCCAGCAGTTTAAACCTAGCCACCTACGAGCAGTACTTC.

This clonotype was counted a few times. V and J are TRBV6-5 and TRBJ2-7, with 8 bases identical to TRBD1. This CDR3 spans 15 amino acids. CDR1 is MNHEY and CDR2 is SVGAGI in the germline V gene. The V and J ends lost 5 bases and 2 bases, in that order; junction bases with no gene match: 8. DNA for the CDR3: TGTGCCAGCAGTCAACCCGGGACAGGCACCTACGAGCAGTACTTC. Protein product: CASSQPGTGTYEQYF.

This clonotype was recorded a few times. The chain combines TRBV7-8 with TRBJ2-5, with 8 bases lining up with TRBD1. Germline loops: CDR1 SGHVS, CDR2 FQNEAQ. Germline trimming cut 6 bases from V and 1 base from J; bases unmatched to any gene: 4. This CDR3 region has 14 residues. This chain's CDR3 is CASSKTGGQETQYF. The CDR3 DNA reads as TGTGCCAGCAGTAAAACAGGGGGCCAAGAGACCCAGTACTTC.

The chain's CDR3 is CASSPTSTGELFF. CDR3 coding DNA: TGTGCCAGCAGCCCAACGAGCACCGGGGAGCTGTTTTTT. The V gene is TRBV7-9, the J gene TRBJ2-2; no definite D call. This CDR3 comprises 13 residues. Trimming removed 5 bases from V and 4 bases from J, with 8 bases in between. Germline V lookup: CDR1 SEHNR, CDR2 FQNEAQ (reference sequence).

This clonotype turned up a few times. The V call is TRBV20-1, the J call TRBJ1-5; 8 bases fit TRBD1. The CDR3 runs to 17 residues. The V and J ends lost 4 bases and 0 bases, in that order; junction bases with no gene match: 11. Germline V gene data show CDR1 as DFQATT and CDR2 as SNEGSKA (reference sequence). This chain's CDR3 is CSAIQGARFGSNQPQHF. The CDR3 DNA reads as TGCAGTGCTATCCAGGGGGCCCGATTCGGTAGCAATCAGCCCCAGCATTTT.

The V gene is TRBV7-2, the J gene TRBJ2-3; D unresolved. The ends were cut back, 1 base at V and 6 bases at J, with 14 bases in the middle. CDR3 length: 15 amino acids. Germline assignment: CDR1 SGHTA and CDR2 FQGNSA. The CDR3 is CASSLELGILDTQYF. The CDR3 nucleotides read TGTGCCAGCAGCTTAGAGTTGGGGATCTTGGATACGCAGTATTTT.

The rearrangement joins TRBV6-4 to TRBJ2-7; 7 nucleotides line up with TRBD1. CDR3 length equals 13 residues. Germline CDR1 MRHNA, CDR2 SNTAGT. V trimming: 4 bases; J trimming: 3 bases; junction bases outside the gene matches: 3. The DNA for the CDR3 is TGTGCCAGCAGTGCCCGACAGGGCTACGAGCAGTACTTC. Amino acids: CASSARQGYEQYF.

The genes are TRBV12-3 or TRBV12-4 and TRBJ2-3; the match to TRBD1 covers 7 bases. J was trimmed by 9 bases and V by 7 bases; bases with no gene match: 7. This CDR3 is built from 12 residues. The DNA for the CDR3 is TGTGCCAGCAATCCAAGGGGGCGGACGCAGTATTTT. Its translation is CASNPRGRTQYF.

In regard to this clonotype: One base away lies a much larger clone, so this may be a sequencing read error. The chain has TRBV7-2 and TRBJ1-6, with TRBD1 as a possible D gene (5 bases). The ends were cut back, 5 bases at V and 18 bases at J, with 17 bases in the middle. There are 12 residues in the CDR3. Germline V gene lookup returns CDR1 SGHTA and CDR2 FQGNSA. The CDR3 DNA is TGTGCCAGCAGCCTCCGGGGCAATCTCCCCCACTTT. This encodes CASSLRGNLPHF.

The chain employs TRBV6-2 or TRBV6-3 and TRBJ1-5; TRBD1 might be the D (6 bases). From germline, CDR1 is MNHEY and CDR2 SVGEGT. The CDR3 contains 15 residues. Trimming left V 7 bases short and J 4 bases short, with 17 bases between. CDR3: CASTPTGVPNQPQHF. In nucleotides, the CDR3 is TGTGCCAGCACCCCGACAGGAGTCCCGAATCAGCCCCAGCATTTT.

CDR3 in DNA: TGTGCCAGCAGCTCGGGACGACAGTATGATACGCAGTATTTT. Its protein product is CASSSGRQYDTQYF. The V call is TRBV7-2, the J call TRBJ2-3; TRBD1 or TRBD2 may be the D gene (5 bases each). Per germline, CDR1 SGHTA and CDR2 FQGNSA. V was shortened by 4 bases and J by 6 bases, with 14 bases between the two germline ends. The CDR3 length is 14 residues.

This clonotype was detected a few times. The chain joins TRBV11-2 to TRBJ2-7; 11 bases fit TRBD2. CDR1 is SGHAT, CDR2 FQNNGV, per germline. The length of the CDR3 is 16 residues. V shed 5 bases, J shed 2 bases, and the junction held 8 bases outside the gene matches. The DNA for the CDR3 is TGTGCCAGCAGCAGACTAGCGGGACAGGGTCCCTACGAGCAGTACTTC. Protein product: CASSRLAGQGPYEQYF.

This clonotype has just a few counts. This chain links TRBV4-1 with TRBJ2-1; the match to TRBD2 covers 13 bases. Trimming removed 4 bases from V and 0 bases from J; junction bases left unmatched: 6. This CDR3 comprises 18 residues. Germline assignment: CDR1 MGHRA and CDR2 YSYEKL. The CDR3 nucleotides read TGCGCCAGCAGCCCCGGACTAGCGGGGGTACTCTCCTACAATGAGCAGTTCTTC. Protein sequence: CASSPGLAGVLSYNEQFF.